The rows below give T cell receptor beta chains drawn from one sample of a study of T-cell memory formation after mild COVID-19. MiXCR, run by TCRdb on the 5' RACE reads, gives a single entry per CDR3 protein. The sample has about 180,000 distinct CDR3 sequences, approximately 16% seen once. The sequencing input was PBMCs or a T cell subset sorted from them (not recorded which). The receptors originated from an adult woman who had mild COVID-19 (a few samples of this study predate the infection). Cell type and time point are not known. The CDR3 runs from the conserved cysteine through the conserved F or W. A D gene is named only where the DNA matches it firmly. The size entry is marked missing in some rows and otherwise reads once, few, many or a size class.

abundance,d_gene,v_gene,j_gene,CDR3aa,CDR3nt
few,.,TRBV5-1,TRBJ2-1,CASSSSLDRGNEQFF,TGCGCCAGCAGCTCTTCACTAGACCGGGGCAATGAGCAGTTCTTC
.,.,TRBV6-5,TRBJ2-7,CASSYLARGDYEQYF,TGTGCCAGCAGTTACCTGGCTCGGGGAGACTACGAGCAGTACTTC
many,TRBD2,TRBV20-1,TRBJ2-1,CSASTPSGRAGEQFF,TGCAGTGCAAGCACCCCTAGCGGGAGGGCCGGTGAGCAGTTCTTC
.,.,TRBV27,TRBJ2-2,CASSPAGATTGELFF,TGTGCCAGCAGTCCGGCAGGTGCTACTACCGGGGAGCTGTTTTTT
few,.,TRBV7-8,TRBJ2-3,CASSFWTGTDTQYF,TGTGCCAGCAGCTTCTGGACAGGCACAGATACGCAGTATTTT
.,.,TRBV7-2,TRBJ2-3,CASSPSRSTQYF,TGTGCCAGCAGCCCGAGTAGGTCTACGCAGTATTTT
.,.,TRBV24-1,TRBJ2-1,CATSLRKGNEQFF,TGTGCCACCAGTTTAAGAAAGGGCAATGAGCAGTTCTTC
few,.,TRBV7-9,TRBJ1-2,CASSDVNRMGYTF,TGTGCCAGCAGCGATGTGAACAGGATGGGCTACACCTTC
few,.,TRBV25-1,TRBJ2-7,CASSAADGYEQYF,TGTGCCAGCAGTGCGGCCGATGGGTACGAGCAGTACTTC
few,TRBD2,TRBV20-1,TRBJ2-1,CSVLRTSGRNEQFF,TGCAGTGTTCTAAGGACTAGCGGGAGAAATGAGCAGTTCTTC
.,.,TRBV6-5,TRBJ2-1,CASTQRGRNEQFF,TGTGCCAGCACTCAACGAGGCAGAAATGAGCAGTTCTTC
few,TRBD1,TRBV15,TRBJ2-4,CATSRNRGSTKNIQYF,TGTGCCACCAGCAGGAACAGGGGGTCGACCAAAAACATTCAGTACTTC
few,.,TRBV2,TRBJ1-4,CASSYRSYNEKLFF,TGTGCCAGCAGTTACAGATCCTATAATGAAAAACTGTTTTTT
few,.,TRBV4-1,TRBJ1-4,CASSQDFNEKLFF,TGCGCCAGCAGCCAAGATTTTAATGAAAAACTGTTTTTT
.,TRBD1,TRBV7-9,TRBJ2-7,CASSPTGSYEQYF,TGTGCCAGCAGCCCGACAGGGTCCTACGAGCAGTACTTC
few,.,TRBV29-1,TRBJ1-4,CSVRMGFGFGEKLFF,TGCAGCGTCCGGATGGGTTTCGGGTTTGGCGAAAAACTGTTTTTT
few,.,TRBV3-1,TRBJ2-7,CASRSASRKLYF,TGTGCCAGCAGGTCGGCTAGCCGGAAATTGTACTTC
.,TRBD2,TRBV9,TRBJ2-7,CDSSVGLGSGGYEQYF,TGTGACAGCAGCGTAGGCCTGGGTAGCGGGGGATACGAGCAGTACTTC
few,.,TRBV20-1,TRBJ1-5,CSAPQGNQPQHF,TGCAGTGCTCCCCAGGGGAATCAGCCCCAGCATTTT
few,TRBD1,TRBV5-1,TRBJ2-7,CASSPSLWDRGDYEQYF,TGCGCCAGCAGCCCTTCGTTGTGGGACAGGGGCGACTACGAGCAGTACTTC
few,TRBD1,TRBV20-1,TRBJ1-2,CSARDAYRGDGYTF,TGCAGTGCTAGAGATGCTTACAGGGGCGATGGCTACACCTTC
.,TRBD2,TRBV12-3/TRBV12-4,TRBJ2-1,CASTVTGGHNEQFF,TGTGCCAGCACTGTAACGGGGGGACACAATGAGCAGTTCTTC
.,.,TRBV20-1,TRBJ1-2,CSATAWGYTF,TGCAGTGCCACGGCCTGGGGTTACACCTTC
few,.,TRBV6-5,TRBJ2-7,CASSYSGAAFGQYF,TGTGCCAGCAGTTACTCAGGAGCGGCGTTCGGGCAGTACTTC
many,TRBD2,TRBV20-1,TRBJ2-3,CSAIGTSGVTDTQYF,TGCAGTGCTATTGGGACTAGCGGTGTCACAGATACGCAGTATTTT
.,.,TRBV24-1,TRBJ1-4,CATSEGNNEKLFF,TGTGCCACCAGTGAGGGGAATAATGAAAAACTGTTTTTT
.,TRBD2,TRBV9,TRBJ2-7,CASSQGLAPSPYEQYF,TGTGCCAGCAGCCAGGGACTAGCGCCTTCTCCCTACGAGCAGTACTTC
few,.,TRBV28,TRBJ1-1,CASRGYFPSEAFF,TGTGCCAGCAGGGGCTACTTCCCCTCTGAAGCTTTCTTT
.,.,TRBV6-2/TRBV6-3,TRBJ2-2,CASTTTVNTGELFF,TGTGCCAGCACCACGACTGTGAACACCGGGGAGCTGTTTTTT
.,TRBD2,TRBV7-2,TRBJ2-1,CASSRAGLAVDNEQFF,TGTGCCAGCAGTAGAGCTGGACTAGCGGTAGACAATGAGCAGTTCTTC
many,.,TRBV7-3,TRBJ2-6,CASSLRAGAGANVLTF,TGTGCCAGCAGCTTACGGGCCGGGGCTGGGGCCAACGTCCTGACTTTC
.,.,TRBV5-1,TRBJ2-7,CASSPQGGSSYEQYF,TGCGCCAGCAGCCCTCAGGGTGGGAGCTCCTACGAGCAGTACTTC
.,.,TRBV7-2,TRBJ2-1,CASSLVGRVRGNEQFF,TGTGCCAGCAGCTTAGTGGGCAGGGTGAGGGGCAATGAGCAGTTCTTC
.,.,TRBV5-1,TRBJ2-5,CASSPGSSQETQYF,TGCGCCAGCAGCCCCGGGTCCAGCCAAGAGACCCAGTACTTC
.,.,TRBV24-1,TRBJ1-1,CATSDPSKGITEAFF,TGTGCCACCAGTGACCCCTCGAAGGGGATTACTGAAGCTTTCTTT
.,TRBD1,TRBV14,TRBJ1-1,CASSQLRTGGTEAFF,TGTGCCAGCAGCCAACTACGGACAGGAGGCACTGAAGCTTTCTTT
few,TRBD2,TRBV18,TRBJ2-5,CASSRDGRFQETQYF,TGTGCCAGCTCACGAGACGGGAGGTTCCAAGAGACCCAGTACTTC
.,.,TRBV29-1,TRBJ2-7,CSVAVANYEQYF,TGCAGCGTTGCTGTAGCGAACTACGAGCAGTACTTC
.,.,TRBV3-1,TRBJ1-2,CASSQRTLRGLGGYTF,TGTGCCAGCAGCCAACGGACTTTGAGGGGACTCGGGGGCTACACCTTC
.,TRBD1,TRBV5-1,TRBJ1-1,CASTKRDRNTEAFF,TGCGCCAGCACAAAACGGGACAGGAACACTGAAGCTTTCTTT